The TCR beta chain described here comes from a study of breast tumors, draining lymph nodes, adjacent tissues listed by TCRdb under 2016. Turning to the overall study: Breast cancer patients provided tumor, adjacent nontumor tissue and axillary lymph nodes, and the study compared the TCR beta repertoires across these three sources. The study aimed to assess the relationships and possible T-cell exchange between tumor, surrounding tissue and draining lymph node repertoires in human breast cancer.

Lymph node samples came from the axillary draining lymph nodes of breast cancer patients. Reading from cysteine to phenylalanine, the CDR3 counts 20 amino acids. Kept here is only the CDR3 DNA, which spans 60 bases and is read in frame from base 1. CDR1 SGHDN and CDR2 FVKESK were looked up in the germline V gene. V trim: 2 bases; J trim: 0 bases; unmatched bases: 13. Study-level results and caveats: The data were considered consistent with the idea that most tumor T cells come from the lymph node and then expand in tumor tissue. The study presented the conclusion that tumor T cells originate in lymph nodes as consistent with a hypothesis, not as something directly demonstrated. Tumor T-cell repertoires showed less diversity than lymph node repertoires and more diversity than nontumor tissue repertoires, and tumor T-cell repertoires showed preferential V and J gene usage. In luminal-like breast cancer, tumor and nontumor tissue repertoires resembled each other significantly more than in basal-like breast cancer.

This clonotype was detected only a few times. It lacks a known antigen. Base quality data are lacking; no much larger clone is found one base away. Sequencing was performed on an Illumina HiSeq 2000. TCR beta chain libraries were generated through multiplex PCR amplification. High-throughput sequencing was used to analyze the amplified TCR beta chain products. The public reads were quality trimmed at Q25 with fastp and then assembled into clones with MiXCR by TCRdb, keeping productive beta chains. Rows with a matching CDR3 protein are joined into one entry that keeps the most common DNA and genes. This sample lists about 270,000 distinct CDR3 sequences; around 30% were detected once. The ten largest clonotypes hold more than 1% of the sample.

The sequence was collected from a female donor with breast cancer. Some clones in this sample may be carry-over from other donors' samples. Sequenced sample: axillary lymph node tissue. Rearrangement joined TRBV14 to TRBJ2-6; the junction holds 7 bases that match TRBD1. The nucleotide sequence reads TGTGCCAGCAGCCAAAGGAGTCGGGACAGCCCTCTCTCTGGGGCCAACGTCCTGACTTTC. The encoded protein is CASSQRSRDSPLSGANVLTF.